The 32 T cell receptor beta chains listed next were all sequenced from one sample in a study of immune evolution from preneoplasia to lung adenocarcinoma. Using immunoSEQ multiplex PCR, the repertoire was profiled, and TCRdb retains in-frame clones only, with some absent. The data show thousands of clones, 65% to 85% seen once. Material for sequencing was FFPE normal lung tissue adjacent to the tumor. The receptors stem from a person aged 50-75 years with lung adenocarcinoma.

The chain has TRBV10-3 and TRBJ1-5; TRBD1 might be the D (6 bases). The germline gives CDR1 ENHRY, CDR2 SYGVKD. The CDR3 totals 15 residues. V was clipped by 10 bases and J by 7 bases, with 23 bases between them. Here the CDR3 DNA reads TGTGCCACCCGACGGGGGCCTTACCAGTGGCAGCCCCAGCATTTT. Translation gives CATRRGPYQWQPQHF.

The chain employs TRBV6-4 and TRBJ2-1, with D hard to call. Germline CDR1 and CDR2: MRHNA and SNTAGT. The V and J ends lost 0 bases and 4 bases respectively, with 4 bases between them. The CDR3 has 13 amino acids. In DNA form, the CDR3 reads TGTGCCAGCAGTGACTCAGGGTACAATGAGCAGTTCTTC. Its translation is CASSDSGYNEQFF.

The J gene is TRBJ1-1, the V gene TRBV30, with D possibly TRBD1 on 6 matching bases. V was shortened by 4 bases and J by 3 bases, with 15 bases between the two germline ends. Germline V lookup: CDR1 GTSNPN, CDR2 SVGIG (reference sequence). CDR3 length: 14 residues. Here the CDR3 reads CAWKMPGAYTEAFF. The CDR3, as DNA: TGTGCCTGGAAGATGCCAGGGGCCTACACTGAAGCTTTCTTT.

The chain joins TRBV2 to TRBJ1-2; D possibly corresponds to TRBD1 (6 bases). Trimming removed 4 bases at V and 4 bases at J, with 16 bases between. Germline lookup yields CDR1 SNHLY and CDR2 FYNNEI. The CDR3 length is 15 residues. CDR3 protein: CASSGTTTGSYGYTF. In DNA form, the CDR3 reads TGTGCCAGCAGTGGAACTACCACAGGGTCCTATGGCTACACCTTC.

A word on this clone: Other DNA sequences of this sample code for an identical CDR3. V usage is TRBV15 and J usage is TRBJ2-1; the D gene is possibly TRBD2 (6 bases). V gave up 0 bases and J gave up 7 bases, with 10 bases separating them. Germline V gene data show CDR1 as LNHNV and CDR2 as YYDKDF (reference sequence). CDR3 length equals 14 residues. CDR3 in amino acids: CATSRDGGNNEQFF. The CDR3 DNA follows: TGTGCCACCAGCAGAGATGGGGGGAATAATGAGCAGTTCTTC.

This chain uses TRBV18 with TRBJ2-1, with TRBD2 matching over 7 bases. This CDR3 is built from 18 residues. Germline V gives CDR1 KGHSH, CDR2 LQKENI. J lost 3 bases, V lost 3 bases, and 14 bases had no gene match. DNA for the CDR3: TGTGCCAGCTCACCCGGACAAACTAGCGTGTTTCGCTACAATGAGCAGTTCTTC. Translating gives CASSPGQTSVFRYNEQFF.

V usage is TRBV6-4 and J usage is TRBJ2-3, with TRBD2 matching over 7 bases. The length of the CDR3 is 14 residues. V lost 0 bases to trimming and J lost 4 bases; unmatched junction nucleotides: 1. CDR1 is MRHNA and CDR2 is SNTAGT in the germline V gene. The CDR3 is CASSDSREPDTQYF. DNA of the CDR3: TGTGCCAGCAGTGACTCGCGGGAGCCAGATACGCAGTATTTT.

The sample holds one count of this clone. The genes are TRBV18 and TRBJ2-5, with 9 bases matching TRBD1. The CDR3 sequence is 14 residues long. J was trimmed by 5 bases and V by 2 bases; bases with no gene match: 3. The germline CDR1 and CDR2 sequences are KGHSH and LQKENI. As DNA, the CDR3 is TGTGCCAGCTCACCAAACAGGGGGCACGAGACCCAGTACTTC. Its translation: CASSPNRGHETQYF.

This clone was picked up one time. This sample includes further DNA sequences coding for the same CDR3. The gene calls are TRBV28 and TRBJ2-7, with 9 bases identical to TRBD2. V shed 7 bases, J shed 3 bases, and the junction held 7 bases outside the gene matches. The CDR3 is 14 residues long. Germline V gives CDR1 MDHEN, CDR2 SYDVKM. The CDR3 spells CASNLAGRDYEQYF. The DNA for the CDR3 is TGTGCCAGCAACCTAGCGGGGAGGGACTACGAGCAGTACTTC.

This chain connects TRBV21-1 to TRBJ1-5; TRBD1, the table's D call, was not compared with the DNA. TRBV21-1 is a listed pseudogene. The CDR3 consists of 16 residues. The CDR3 sequence: CASSKALGARNKPQHF. The CDR3 DNA reads TGTGCCAGCAGCAAAGCGCTAGGGGCGCGAAATAAGCCCCAGCATTTT.

The chain links TRBV11-2 to TRBJ1-1, with D tentatively TRBD1 (6 bases). With 1 base removed from V and 3 bases from J, the gap between germline ends came to 24 bases. Germline values: CDR1 SGHAT, CDR2 FQNNGV. The CDR3 consists of 19 residues. CDR3 in amino acids: CASSLGISETGRRHTEAFF. DNA for the CDR3: TGTGCCAGCAGCTTAGGCATCTCCGAAACAGGGAGGAGACACACTGAAGCTTTCTTT. The entire variable domain, with the rest obtained from reference TRBV11-2 and TRBJ1-1, is as follows: EAGVAQSPRYKIIEKRQSVAFWCNPISGHATLYWYQQILGQGPKLLIQFQNNGVVDDSQLPKDRFSAERLKGVDSTLKIQPAKLEDSAVYLCASSLGISETGRRHTEAFFGQGTRLTVV.

This CDR3 reads CASSSKTGWADTQYF. The CDR3 coding sequence is TGTGCCAGCAGCTCGAAGACAGGGTGGGCAGATACGCAGTATTTT. The V gene is TRBV7-9, the J gene TRBJ2-3, with 7 bases identical to TRBD1. Unmatched junction bases numbered 8, after V lost 4 bases and J lost 4 bases. The CDR3 loop spans 15 amino acids. Germline V lookup: CDR1 SEHNR, CDR2 FQNEAQ (reference sequence).

The chain recombines TRBV12-5 with TRBJ1-1; TRBD1 matches at 8 bases. Germline loops: CDR1 LGHNT, CDR2 FRNRAP. V gave up 5 bases and J gave up 4 bases; unmatched junction bases: 12. This CDR3 has 16 residues. CDR3 nucleotides: TGTGCTAGTGGTCCGTACGACAGGGGCGGGGGCACTGAAGCTTTCTTT. Its protein is CASGPYDRGGGTEAFF.

The rearrangement joins TRBV27 to TRBJ1-5, with TRBD1 matching 9 bases. Losses at the gene ends were 5 bases for V and 3 bases for J; bases not matched to a gene: 20. Germline CDR1 MNHEY, CDR2 SMNVEV (reference sequence). This CDR3 is 20 amino acids long. CDR3 in amino acids: CASSSPGTGSSGTVNQPQHF. DNA of the CDR3: TGTGCCAGCAGTAGTCCCGGGACAGGGTCTTCCGGTACTGTCAATCAGCCCCAGCATTTT.

This clone was detected a few times. The chain couples TRBV18 to TRBJ1-1; 7 bases are a match to TRBD1. The J segment lost 2 bases and the V segment lost 1 base, leaving 4 bases of the junction unmatched. This CDR3 has 15 amino acids. CDR1 and CDR2 from the germline V gene are KGHSH and LQKENI. The CDR3 protein is CASSPRPGGNTEAFF. CDR3 in DNA: TGTGCCAGCTCACCACGGCCAGGGGGAAACACTGAAGCTTTCTTT.

V is TRBV10-1 and J is TRBJ2-1, with D tentatively TRBD2 (5 bases). V shed 4 bases and J shed 4 bases, with 8 bases lying between them. The CDR3 has 13 residues. Germline values: CDR1 WNHNN, CDR2 SYGVQD (reference sequence). CDR3 DNA sequence: TGCGCCAGCAGTGGGGGAGATTACAATGAGCAGTTCTTC. Residues: CASSGGDYNEQFF.

CDR3 DNA sequence: TGCAGCGTTGAAAAGGTCGACGGAGGATTACGCGAGCAGTACTTC. Residues: CSVEKVDGGLREQYF. This chain links TRBV29-1 with TRBJ2-7, with D perhaps matching TRBD2 (5 bases). Looked up from germline, CDR1 is SQVTM and CDR2 is ANQGSEA. The CDR3 has 15 amino acids. Trimming cost V 2 bases and J 6 bases, with 20 bases left between them.

This clone appeared a single time. The chain couples TRBV28 to TRBJ2-7; D may be TRBD2 (6 bases). Germline V CDR1 and CDR2: MDHEN, SYDVKM. This CDR3 region has 15 residues. Deletions cut 2 bases from V and 4 bases from J, with 15 bases between. In DNA, the CDR3 is TGTGCCAGCAGTTTAAGAGATCAGGAGGGTTACGAGCAGTACTTC. It translates to CASSLRDQEGYEQYF.

CDR3 sequence: CASSPREGFGYGYTF. The CDR3 bases are TGTGCCAGCAGTCCTCGGGAGGGGTTCGGCTATGGCTACACCTTC. The V call is TRBV6-5, the J call TRBJ1-2; D might be TRBD1 (5 bases). Trimming stripped 5 bases from V and 4 bases from J, with 17 bases between. CDR3 length equals 15 residues. Per germline, CDR1 MNHEY and CDR2 SVGAGI.

The chain recombines TRBV28 with TRBJ2-2; perhaps TRBD1 as D (5 bases). This CDR3 contains 15 residues. Trimming removed 3 bases from V and 5 bases from J, with 13 bases in between. Germline V CDR1 and CDR2: MDHEN, SYDVKM. The CDR3 DNA sequence: TGTGCCAGCAGTTTTTTCGACAGTAGGACCGGGGAGCTGTTTTTT. It is translated as CASSFFDSRTGELFF.

This clone was recorded a few times. The genes are TRBV28 and TRBJ2-3; D may match TRBD1 or TRBD2 (6 bases each). The CDR3 has 14 residues. V lost 2 bases to trimming and J lost 1 base, with 7 bases between them. CDR1 and CDR2 (germline): MDHEN, SYDVKM. CDR3: CASSLRGGTDTQYF. CDR3 bases: TGTGCCAGCAGTTTAAGGGGGGGCACAGATACGCAGTATTTT.

The chain links TRBV28 to TRBJ1-1; D ambiguous. The germline gives CDR1 MDHEN, CDR2 SYDVKM. Trimming removed 6 bases at V and 2 bases at J, with 22 bases between. The CDR3 runs to 17 residues. The CDR3 bases are TGTGCCAGCAGCCGAGCTGGCGCAACTATGAAAAACACTGAAGCTTTCTTT. It specifies CASSRAGATMKNTEAFF.

The V call is TRBV2, the J call TRBJ1-2; 10 bases line up with TRBD1. This CDR3 has 15 amino acids. V dropped 5 bases and J dropped 4; count of bases not matched to a gene: 7. CDR1 SNHLY and CDR2 FYNNEI come from the germline V gene. The CDR3 nucleotides are TGTGCCAGCAGTAAATCGGGACAGGGGATCTATGGCTACACCTTC. This gives the protein CASSKSGQGIYGYTF.

This clone has a single count. This chain joins TRBV7-8 and TRBJ1-5, with 7 bases matching TRBD1. CDR3 length: 14 residues. V shed 5 bases, J shed 6 bases, and the junction held 7 bases outside the gene matches. Germline values: CDR1 SGHVS, CDR2 FQNEAQ. DNA for the CDR3: TGTGCCAGCAGCCACGAGGGGGCGCGTCAGCCCCAGCATTTT. Protein sequence: CASSHEGARQPQHF.

This chain connects TRBV30 to TRBJ1-3; 7 nucleotides align to TRBD1. The V and J ends lost 4 bases and 0 bases, in that order; junction bases with no gene match: 0. The germline V gene encodes CDR1 GTSNPN and CDR2 SVGIG (reference sequence). The CDR3 is 13 amino acids. The CDR3 bases are TGTGCCTGGAACAGGGGCTCTGGAAACACCATATATTTT. Translating gives CAWNRGSGNTIYF.

The gene calls are TRBV30 and TRBJ2-1; 9 nucleotides agree with TRBD1. The V and J ends lost 0 bases and 9 bases, in that order; junction bases with no gene match: 9. CDR1 GTSNPN and CDR2 SVGIG come from the germline V gene (reference sequence). The CDR3 is 15 residues long. CDR3 in amino acids: CAWSVGTGSSGEQFF. For the CDR3, the DNA is TGTGCCTGGAGTGTAGGGACAGGGTCGAGTGGTGAGCAGTTCTTC.

CDR3 amino acids: CASSLDLGPSDEQYF. The CDR3, as DNA: TGCGCCAGCAGCTTGGACCTAGGTCCCTCTGACGAGCAGTACTTC. The V gene is TRBV5-1, the J gene TRBJ2-7; D unclear. The CDR3 is made up of 15 amino acids. With 0 bases removed from V and 5 bases from J, the gap between germline ends came to 15 bases. Per the germline V gene, CDR1 is SGHRS and CDR2 is YFSETQ.

J is TRBJ1-5 and V is TRBV18, with D unresolved. Per germline, CDR1 KGHSH and CDR2 LQKENI. This CDR3 is built from 14 residues. Between the trimmed V and J ends, which lost 3 bases and 0 bases, there was a span of 6 bases. The CDR3 loop reads CASSPGDSNQPQHF. CDR3 bases: TGTGCCAGCTCACCTGGGGATAGCAATCAGCCCCAGCATTTT.

The chain employs TRBV6-5 and TRBJ2-1; D assignment may be TRBD1 or TRBD2 (5 bases each). The germline V gene encodes CDR1 MNHEY and CDR2 SVGAGI. CDR3 length: 15 residues. Between the trimmed V and J ends, which lost 8 bases and 6 bases, there was a span of 20 bases. CDR3 DNA: TGTGCCAGCCTACCAGCCGGGACGGCCTCCAATGAGCAGTTCTTC. Translating it yields CASLPAGTASNEQFF.

The chain has TRBV27 and TRBJ2-1, with D possibly being TRBD1 (6 bases). Trimming left V 4 bases short and J 0 bases short, with 10 bases between. This CDR3 is 15 amino acids long. CDR1 MNHEY and CDR2 SMNVEV come from the germline V gene (reference sequence). In DNA form, the CDR3 reads TGTGCCAGCAGTTGGGACACTAGCTCCTACAATGAGCAGTTCTTC. Its protein product is CASSWDTSSYNEQFF.

This chain links TRBV18 with TRBJ1-4; D is unresolved. This CDR3 comprises 13 residues. CDR1 and CDR2 from the germline V gene are KGHSH and LQKENI. Deletions cut 4 bases from V and 5 bases from J, with 8 bases between. CDR3 residues: CASSHNNNEKLFF. CDR3 nucleotides: TGTGCCAGCTCACACAACAACAATGAAAAACTGTTTTTT.

This clone was recorded only once. V usage is TRBV5-4 and J usage is TRBJ2-5; D uncertain. V was pared by 0 bases and J by 2 bases, with 14 bases between. Germline CDR1 reads SGHNT; CDR2 reads YYREEE (reference sequence). This CDR3 has 16 residues. This chain's CDR3 is CASSLEAVMGQETQYF. The CDR3 nucleotides read TGTGCCAGCAGCTTGGAGGCAGTCATGGGTCAAGAGACCCAGTACTTC.